Listed below are T cell receptor beta chains from one sample, sequenced in a study of regulatory T cells in long-lasting Graves disease. TCRdb used MiXCR to reprocess the multiplex PCR reads, holding one entry per CDR3 protein. The sample yields 450,000 or so distinct CDR3 sequences, less than 25% seen once. This material consisted of peripheral blood mononuclear cells (PBMCs), taken when the disease was refractory, from a patient treated with antithyroid drugs. The receptor source for this set is a female donor with Graves disease. Each CDR3 is given with its conserved first and last residue. Each record gives: clone size, J gene, D gene, V gene, CDR3 DNA, CDR3 protein. D genes are given only for firm matches. The size field is filled for only some rows; it gives once, few, many or a size class.

clone_size: many; j_call: TRBJ2-2; d_call: TRBD1; v_call: TRBV2; cdr3_nt: TGTGCCAGCAGACCGACAGGGACCGGGGAGCTGTTTTTT; cdr3_aa: CASRPTGTGELFF
clone_size: -; j_call: TRBJ2-3; d_call: TRBD2; v_call: TRBV7-2; cdr3_nt: TGTGCCAGCAGCCGTTCAACCGGGACTAGTGGGACAGATACGCAGTATTTT; cdr3_aa: CASSRSTGTSGTDTQYF
clone_size: many; j_call: TRBJ1-1; d_call: -; v_call: TRBV19; cdr3_nt: TGTGCCAGTAGTAACCTCGTCCCAAACAGAGATACTGAAGCTTTCTTT; cdr3_aa: CASSNLVPNRDTEAFF
clone_size: -; j_call: TRBJ2-7; d_call: TRBD1; v_call: TRBV7-2; cdr3_nt: TGTGCCAGCAGGCCCGACAGGGGAGTGGGCTACGAGCAGTACTTC; cdr3_aa: CASRPDRGVGYEQYF
clone_size: -; j_call: TRBJ2-2; d_call: -; v_call: TRBV20-1; cdr3_nt: TGCAGTGCTAGAGGACAGGGAGGTCTCACCGGGGAGCTGTTTTTT; cdr3_aa: CSARGQGGLTGELFF
clone_size: -; j_call: TRBJ2-1; d_call: -; v_call: TRBV9; cdr3_nt: TGTGCCAGCAGCGTGGGGTGGGTTGGTACAAATGAGCAGTTCTTC; cdr3_aa: CASSVGWVGTNEQFF
clone_size: -; j_call: TRBJ1-4; d_call: -; v_call: TRBV14; cdr3_nt: TGTGCCAGCAGCCAGCAGTTGCGTGAAAAACTGTTTTTT; cdr3_aa: CASSQQLREKLFF
clone_size: -; j_call: TRBJ1-1; d_call: -; v_call: TRBV5-1; cdr3_nt: TGCGCCAGCAGCCGGGACACTGGAGCTTTCTTT; cdr3_aa: CASSRDTGAFF
clone_size: many; j_call: TRBJ2-5; d_call: TRBD2; v_call: TRBV7-2; cdr3_nt: TGTGCCAGCAGCTCGAGGGCGGGAGCTCAACAAGAGACCCAGTACTTC; cdr3_aa: CASSSRAGAQQETQYF
clone_size: few; j_call: TRBJ1-1; d_call: -; v_call: TRBV7-9; cdr3_nt: TGTGCCAGCAGCCCCGATTTTGGGACTGAAGCTTTCTTT; cdr3_aa: CASSPDFGTEAFF
clone_size: many; j_call: TRBJ1-5; d_call: -; v_call: TRBV2; cdr3_nt: TGTGCCAGCAACTGGGGGTCAGGGGATCAGCCCCAGCATTTT; cdr3_aa: CASNWGSGDQPQHF
clone_size: few; j_call: TRBJ2-6; d_call: TRBD1; v_call: TRBV20-1; cdr3_nt: TGCAGTGCTAGAAGGGGACAGGGAGGCGCTGGGGCCAACGTCCTGACTTTC; cdr3_aa: CSARRGQGGAGANVLTF
clone_size: -; j_call: TRBJ1-1; d_call: TRBD1; v_call: TRBV3-1; cdr3_nt: TGTGCCAGCAGCCAGATGACAGGGCAGATCGCTGAAGCTTTCTTT; cdr3_aa: CASSQMTGQIAEAFF
clone_size: -; j_call: TRBJ2-5; d_call: -; v_call: TRBV12-3/TRBV12-4; cdr3_nt: TGTGCCAGCAGTGCCGAAAAACTGGGGCCAGAGACCCAGTACTTC; cdr3_aa: CASSAEKLGPETQYF
clone_size: -; j_call: TRBJ1-1; d_call: -; v_call: TRBV20-1; cdr3_nt: TGCAGTGCTGTCGGACAGTTGAACACTGAAGCTTTCTTT; cdr3_aa: CSAVGQLNTEAFF
clone_size: -; j_call: TRBJ2-3; d_call: TRBD2; v_call: TRBV6-1; cdr3_nt: TGTGCCAGCAGTCCGACTAGCGGGGTGGGAGATACGCAGTATTTT; cdr3_aa: CASSPTSGVGDTQYF
clone_size: once; j_call: TRBJ1-6; d_call: -; v_call: TRBV5-1; cdr3_nt: TGCGCCAGCAGCTTGGGTTTCTTCGGATCACCCCTCCACTTT; cdr3_aa: CASSLGFFGSPLHF
clone_size: many; j_call: TRBJ2-7; d_call: -; v_call: TRBV29-1; cdr3_nt: TGCAGCGTTGAAGACATTATTGAGGGCAACGAGCAGTACTTC; cdr3_aa: CSVEDIIEGNEQYF
clone_size: few; j_call: TRBJ2-1; d_call: TRBD2; v_call: TRBV2; cdr3_nt: TGTGCCAGCTCGCCCCGACGGGGGGAAAGGGGCGAGCAGTTCTTC; cdr3_aa: CASSPRRGERGEQFF
clone_size: -; j_call: TRBJ2-2; d_call: TRBD2; v_call: TRBV19; cdr3_nt: TGTGCCAGTAGTATAGTAAGAGCGGGAGGAGGCGGGGAGCTGTTTTTT; cdr3_aa: CASSIVRAGGGGELFF
clone_size: medium-sized; j_call: TRBJ2-7; d_call: TRBD1; v_call: TRBV6-1; cdr3_nt: TGTGCCAGCAGCTCCGGACAGGGGAATTACGAGCAGTACTTC; cdr3_aa: CASSSGQGNYEQYF
clone_size: few; j_call: TRBJ2-7; d_call: -; v_call: TRBV11-2; cdr3_nt: TGTGCCAGCAGCTTAGATCTTAGGGCGCACTACGAGCAGTACTTC; cdr3_aa: CASSLDLRAHYEQYF
clone_size: -; j_call: TRBJ1-3; d_call: -; v_call: TRBV28; cdr3_nt: TGTGCCAGCAGGGAGGGGGACACCTACTCTGGAAACACCATATATTTT; cdr3_aa: CASREGDTYSGNTIYF
clone_size: -; j_call: TRBJ2-3; d_call: -; v_call: TRBV12-3/TRBV12-4; cdr3_nt: TGTGCCAGCAGTTTTCCCGCGGGGAGCACAGATACGCAGTATTTT; cdr3_aa: CASSFPAGSTDTQYF
clone_size: -; j_call: TRBJ2-3; d_call: -; v_call: TRBV6-2/TRBV6-3; cdr3_nt: TGTGCCAACAGACTCCTCGGCCCCTTGGATACGCAGTATTTT; cdr3_aa: CANRLLGPLDTQYF
clone_size: few; j_call: TRBJ2-7; d_call: TRBD2; v_call: TRBV6-9; cdr3_nt: TGTGCCAGCAGTTATCTCGACCCCACTAGCGGTTACGAGCAGTACTTC; cdr3_aa: CASSYLDPTSGYEQYF